A single sample gave rise to the 11 T cell receptor beta chains below, sequenced in a study of human T cells and chemical hapten exposure. The time point denotes: pre-sensitization, week 0. The treatment is: therapeutic diphenylcyclopropenone sensitization with weekly scalp DPC. MiXCR was run by TCRdb on the RACE reads, yielding one entry per CDR3 protein. The data hold tens of thousands of distinct CDR3 sequences, with 9.6% observed a single time. The material sequenced was whole blood, taken in connection with sensitization to the hapten diphenylcyclopropenone (DPC). Every receptor here comes from a woman aged 40 to 50 with alopecia areata. Some clones in this sample may be carry-over from other donors' samples.

In this sample, this clonotype turned up many times. The chain couples TRBV20-1 to TRBJ1-5, with D tentatively TRBD1 (5 bases). This CDR3 has 15 amino acids. CDR1 and CDR2 from the germline V gene are DFQATT and SNEGSKA (reference sequence). V lost 0 bases to trimming and J lost 8 bases, with 17 bases between them. The CDR3, as DNA: TGCAGTGCTAGAGAGGGGGGTCAGAGACGTAAGCCCCAGCATTTT. Its translation is CSAREGGQRRKPQHF.

This clonotype was seen a few times. The gene calls are TRBV19 and TRBJ2-1; D ambiguous. V was trimmed by 7 bases and J by 2 bases, leaving 12 bases between them. The length of the CDR3 is 14 residues. Germline CDR1 is LNHDA and CDR2 is SQIVND (reference sequence). The CDR3 loop is CASNPHQTYNEQFF. The CDR3 nucleotides read TGTGCCAGTAACCCTCACCAAACCTACAATGAGCAGTTCTTC.

This clonotype was counted a few times. The chain recombines TRBV28 with TRBJ2-1; the match to TRBD1 covers 8 bases. Germline assignment: CDR1 MDHEN and CDR2 SYDVKM. The CDR3 is 14 amino acids. Unmatched junction bases numbered 6, after V lost 5 bases and J lost 6 bases. The CDR3 here is CASSPLTGANEQFF. The CDR3 DNA is TGTGCCAGCAGTCCGCTGACAGGGGCCAATGAGCAGTTCTTC.

This clonotype was detected a few times. The chain is built from TRBV5-4 and TRBJ1-1; D possibly corresponds to TRBD1 (5 bases). The CDR3 spans 17 residues. Trimming removed 4 bases at V and 3 bases at J, with 22 bases between. Germline CDR1 and CDR2: SGHNT and YYREEE (reference sequence). The CDR3 is CASSASPGAQGHTEAFF. The CDR3 DNA sequence: TGTGCCAGCAGCGCCTCCCCCGGGGCCCAAGGGCACACTGAAGCTTTCTTT.

This clonotype was observed once. At one end, the junction sequence differs from germline, possibly due to a read error. The rearrangement links TRBV6-5 to TRBJ2-2, with TRBD1 matching 10 bases. The length of the CDR3 is 15 residues. Germline CDR1 MNHEY, CDR2 SVGAGI. CDR3 nucleotide sequence: TGTGCCGGCAGTTACCGGACAGGGGGAGGCGGGGAGCTGTTTTTT. Its protein product is CAGSYRTGGGGELFF.

This clonotype was recorded a few times. CDR3: CASSQGNEQYF. CDR3 DNA sequence: TGTGCCAGCAGCCAAGGTAACGAGCAGTACTTC. The chain employs TRBV3-1 and TRBJ2-7; D remains ambiguous. CDR1 and CDR2 from the germline V gene are LGHDT and YNNKEL (reference sequence). Deletions cut 1 base from V and 5 bases from J, with 3 bases between. This CDR3 contains 11 residues.

This clonotype was observed a few times. This chain uses TRBV12-3 or TRBV12-4 with TRBJ2-1; D is undetermined. The CDR3 is 12 amino acids. Trimming removed 5 bases at V and 9 bases at J, with 11 bases between. CDR3: CASSNQAAEQFF. CDR3 coding DNA: TGTGCCAGCAGTAACCAGGCAGCTGAGCAGTTCTTC.

This clonotype was recorded at least ten times. This chain links TRBV4-3 with TRBJ2-5; D is possibly TRBD2 (5 bases). The CDR3 is 15 residues long. The V gene's germline CDR1 is LGHNA and CDR2 YSLEER. V was clipped by 5 bases and J by 6 bases, with 19 bases between them. CDR3 sequence reads: CASSEGLARAQTQYF. DNA of the CDR3: TGCGCCAGCAGCGAAGGACTCGCCCGCGCCCAGACCCAGTACTTC.

The V gene is TRBV10-1, the J gene TRBJ2-1; a weak D match, TRBD2 (5 bases). Trimming left V 3 bases short and J 7 bases short, with 10 bases between. Germline assignment: CDR1 WNHNN and CDR2 SYGVQD (reference sequence). This CDR3 spans 13 amino acids. The CDR3 loop reads CASSDPGVNEQFF. In DNA, the CDR3 is TGCGCCAGCAGTGACCCCGGGGTAAATGAGCAGTTCTTC.

This clonotype was detected a few times. The chain uses TRBV5-4 and TRBJ2-7, with D unclear. CDR1 SGHNT and CDR2 YYREEE come from the germline V gene (reference sequence). The CDR3 is made up of 11 amino acids. With 2 bases removed from V and 11 bases from J, the gap between germline ends came to 11 bases. The CDR3 protein is CASSLSQEKYF. The CDR3 region has the DNA TGTGCCAGCAGCTTATCGCAGGAAAAGTACTTC.

The chain is built from TRBV29-1 and TRBJ1-1; maybe TRBD1 (5 bases). This CDR3 region has 12 residues. V lost 5 bases to trimming and J lost 3 bases, with 10 bases between them. The V gene's germline CDR1 is SQVTM and CDR2 ANQGSEA. The CDR3 loop reads CSVTRGDTEAFF. CDR3 DNA sequence: TGCAGCGTTACTAGGGGAGACACTGAAGCTTTCTTT.